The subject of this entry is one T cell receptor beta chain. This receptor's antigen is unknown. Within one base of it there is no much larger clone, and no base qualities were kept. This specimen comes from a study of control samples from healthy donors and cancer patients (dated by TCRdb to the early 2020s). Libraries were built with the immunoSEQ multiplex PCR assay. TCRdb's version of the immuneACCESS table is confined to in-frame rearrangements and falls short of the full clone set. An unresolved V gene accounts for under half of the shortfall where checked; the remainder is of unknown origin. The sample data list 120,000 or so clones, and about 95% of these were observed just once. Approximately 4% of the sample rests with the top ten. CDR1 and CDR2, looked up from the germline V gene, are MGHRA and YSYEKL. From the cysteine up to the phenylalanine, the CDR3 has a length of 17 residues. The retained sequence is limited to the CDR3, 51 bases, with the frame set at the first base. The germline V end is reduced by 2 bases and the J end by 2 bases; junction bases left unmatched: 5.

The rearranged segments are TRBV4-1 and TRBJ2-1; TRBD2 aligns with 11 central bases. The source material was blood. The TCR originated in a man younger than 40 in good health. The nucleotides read TGCGCCAGCAGCCAACAAACGGGACTAGCGGCCTACAATGAGCAGTTCTTC. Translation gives CASSQQTGLAAYNEQFF.